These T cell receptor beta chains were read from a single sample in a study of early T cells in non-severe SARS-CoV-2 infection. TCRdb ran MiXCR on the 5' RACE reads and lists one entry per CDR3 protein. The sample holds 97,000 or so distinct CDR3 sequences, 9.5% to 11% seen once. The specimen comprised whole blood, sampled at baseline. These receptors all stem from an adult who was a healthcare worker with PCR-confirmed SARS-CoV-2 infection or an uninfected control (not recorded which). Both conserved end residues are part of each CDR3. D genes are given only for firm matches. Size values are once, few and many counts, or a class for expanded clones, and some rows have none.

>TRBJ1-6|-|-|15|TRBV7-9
CASSLRSGGNSPLHF
TGTGCCAGCAGCTTGAGGTCCGGGGGGAATTCACCCCTCCACTTT
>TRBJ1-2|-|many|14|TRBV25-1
CASSDSVRTYGYTF
TGTGCCAGCAGTGATTCGGTCAGAACCTATGGCTACACCTTC
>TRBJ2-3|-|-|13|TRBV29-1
CSVDVVGTDTQYF
TGCAGCGTTGATGTTGTGGGGACAGATACGCAGTATTTT
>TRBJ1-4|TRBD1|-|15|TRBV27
CASSTTGVDDEKLFF
TGTGCCAGCAGTACCACAGGGGTTGATGATGAAAAACTGTTTTTT
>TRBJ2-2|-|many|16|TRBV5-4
CASSLFRGANTGELFF
TGTGCCAGCAGCTTATTTCGGGGCGCGAACACCGGGGAGCTGTTTTTT
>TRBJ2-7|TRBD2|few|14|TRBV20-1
CSASDSSGAYEQYF
TGCAGTGCTAGTGACTCTAGCGGAGCCTACGAGCAGTACTTC
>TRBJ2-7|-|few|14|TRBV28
CASSWAGPRGEQYF
TGTGCCAGCAGTTGGGCCGGACCCAGAGGCGAGCAGTACTTC
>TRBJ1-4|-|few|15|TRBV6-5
CASSYNRQGGEKLFF
TGTGCCAGCAGTTATAATCGGCAGGGCGGTGAAAAACTGTTTTTT
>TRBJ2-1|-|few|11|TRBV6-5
CASTWVDEQFF
TGTGCCAGCACGTGGGTTGATGAGCAGTTCTTC
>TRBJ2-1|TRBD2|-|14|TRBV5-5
CASNRLAWDNEQFF
TGTGCCAGCAACCGACTAGCTTGGGACAATGAGCAGTTCTTC
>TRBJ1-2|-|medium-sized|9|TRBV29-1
CSVQPGYTF
TGCAGCGTCCAACCTGGCTACACCTTC